The rows below give T cell receptor beta chains drawn from one sample of a study of cytomegalovirus exposure and HLA in healthy donors. Profiling relied on immunoSEQ multiplex PCR, and the TCRdb table lists in-frame clones only, not all of them. Found here are 140,000 or so clones, over 8% of them singletons; the top ten hold around 1.9%. Specimen: PBMCs. These receptors came from a male donor in good health and CMV-seronegative. CDR3s include the opening cysteine and the closing phenylalanine or tryptophan.

j_call v_call cdr3_aa
TRBJ2-1 TRBV28 CASRPSGGLENEQFF
TRBJ1-1 TRBV5-6 CASSLGRNTEAFF
TRBJ2-7 TRBV4-1 CASSPTSGAYEQYF
TRBJ2-1 TRBV4-3 CASSMRTGEWNEQFF
TRBJ2-5 TRBV4-3 CASSQRLAGPETQYF
TRBJ2-2 TRBV19 CASTRAVLGGTGELFF
TRBJ2-1 TRBV9 CASSVSSAYNEQFF
TRBJ2-3 TRBV7-3 CASSPQGGGASGDTQYF
TRBJ2-3 TRBV11-2 CASSLVLEFTDTQYF
TRBJ1-6 TRBV4-2 CASSHSSYNSPLHF
TRBJ2-1 TRBV6-1 CASSEKTWSYNEQFF
TRBJ1-2 TRBV28 CASSTGGAYGYTF
TRBJ2-2 TRBV5-6 CASSLAGAGNTGELFF
TRBJ2-7 TRBV4-3 CASSQDREGLYEQYF
TRBJ2-1 TRBV18 CASSPPGTGNEQFF
TRBJ1-3 TRBV5-1 CASSLTPNRDSGNTIYF
TRBJ1-1 TRBV7-2 CASSVLTGGGTEAFF
TRBJ2-5 TRBV5-1 CASSKGGRETQYF
TRBJ1-2 TRBV7-6 CASSSGQSNGYTF
TRBJ1-5 TRBV6-4 CASRPEGGYQPQHF
TRBJ1-6 TRBV7-2 CASSSLGRYSPLHF
TRBJ2-5 TRBV19 CASSRGQQETQYF
TRBJ2-3 TRBV5-6 CASRMRALDTQYF
TRBJ2-5 TRBV11-2 CASSLGMAGDWQETQYF
TRBJ1-5 TRBV7-8 CASSLFGERFEDQPQHF
TRBJ2-7 TRBV27 CASSSTDTTYEQYF
TRBJ2-5 TRBV29-1 CSVDWGQGGETQYF
TRBJ2-7 TRBV15 CATSTGLGEQYF
TRBJ1-5 TRBV28 CASDRDNNQPQHF
TRBJ2-7 TRBV4-3 CASSQDRDIYDEQYF
TRBJ1-5 TRBV19 CASSPVTGGGNQPQHF
TRBJ2-7 TRBV5-6 CASNTGGGVYEQYF
TRBJ2-1 TRBV13 CASSLHSQFRGNEQFF
. TRBV5-4 CASSLSISAGRNYEQYF
TRBJ2-1 TRBV4-1 CASSQGWGSGSLEQFF
TRBJ2-7 TRBV10-3 CAISGLAGGYEQYF
TRBJ1-3 TRBV5-4 CASSRGGTVLGGNTIYF
TRBJ2-1 TRBV6-1 CASSAEEWAYNEQFF